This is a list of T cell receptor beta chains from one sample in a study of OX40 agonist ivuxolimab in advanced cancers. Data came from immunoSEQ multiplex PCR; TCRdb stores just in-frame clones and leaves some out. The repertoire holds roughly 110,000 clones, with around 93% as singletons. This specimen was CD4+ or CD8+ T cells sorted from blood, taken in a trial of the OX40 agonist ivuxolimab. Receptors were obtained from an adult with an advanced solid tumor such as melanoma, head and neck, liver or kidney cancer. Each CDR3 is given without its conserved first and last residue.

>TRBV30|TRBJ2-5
AWSVARETQY
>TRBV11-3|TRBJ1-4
ASSRTTSTNEKLF
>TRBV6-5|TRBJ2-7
ASRLDDHADEQY
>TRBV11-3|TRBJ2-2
ASSQRQSTGELF
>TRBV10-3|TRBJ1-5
AISGAPLNQPQH
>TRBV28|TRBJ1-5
ASRADWSNQPQH
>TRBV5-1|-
ASSGDRSSYEQY
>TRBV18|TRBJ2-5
ASSTFQETQY
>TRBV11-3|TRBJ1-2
ASSSTTATNYGYT
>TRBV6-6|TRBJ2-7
ASSYSMAGTYEQY
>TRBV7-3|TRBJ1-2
ASSTTSTGAYGYT
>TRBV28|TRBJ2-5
ASSSAWGLVMETQY
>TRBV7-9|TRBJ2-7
ASSLPSEGFEQY
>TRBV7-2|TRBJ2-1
ASSSNGAQYRNEQF
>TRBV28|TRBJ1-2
ASNTRGRGYGYT
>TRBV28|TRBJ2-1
ASSPATSGSYNEQF
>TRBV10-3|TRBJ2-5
AAGTAKETQY
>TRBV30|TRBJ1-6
AWSYRLQGGNSPLH
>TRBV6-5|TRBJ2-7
ASSSGGRARGQY
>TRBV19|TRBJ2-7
ASSIIGTGKTYEQY
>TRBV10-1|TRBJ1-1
ATADSLNTEAF
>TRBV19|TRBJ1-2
ASSVVRRSTLLPNANYGYT
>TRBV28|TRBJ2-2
ASKVPGDTGELF
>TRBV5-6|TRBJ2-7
ASRRPPGRILN
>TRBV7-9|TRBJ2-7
ASSYNSGRGVKEQY
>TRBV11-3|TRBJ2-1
ASSSRDRVLDEQF
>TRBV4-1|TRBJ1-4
ASNQDGGRSNEKLF
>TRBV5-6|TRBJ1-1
ASSWYHPLNTEAF
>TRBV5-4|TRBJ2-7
ASSSRPRDSNEQY
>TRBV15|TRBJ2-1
ATSRVAGDEQF
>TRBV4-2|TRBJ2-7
ASSQRLAGGAGEQY
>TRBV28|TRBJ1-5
ASNRRGQLNQPQH
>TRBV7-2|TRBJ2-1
ASSPHPYEQF
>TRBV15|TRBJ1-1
ATSRHGTENTEAF
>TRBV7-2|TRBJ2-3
ASSPGIRGAVDTQY
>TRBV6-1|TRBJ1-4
ASSGRGRTNEKLF
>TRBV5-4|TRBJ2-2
ASSGGTMNTGELF
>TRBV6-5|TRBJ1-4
ASSTPGQGNEKLF
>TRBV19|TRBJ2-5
ASSIMGGPQETQY
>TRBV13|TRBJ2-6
ASSPGGGANVLT
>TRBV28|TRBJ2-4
ASSGDQDIQY
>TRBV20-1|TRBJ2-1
SASLGREQF